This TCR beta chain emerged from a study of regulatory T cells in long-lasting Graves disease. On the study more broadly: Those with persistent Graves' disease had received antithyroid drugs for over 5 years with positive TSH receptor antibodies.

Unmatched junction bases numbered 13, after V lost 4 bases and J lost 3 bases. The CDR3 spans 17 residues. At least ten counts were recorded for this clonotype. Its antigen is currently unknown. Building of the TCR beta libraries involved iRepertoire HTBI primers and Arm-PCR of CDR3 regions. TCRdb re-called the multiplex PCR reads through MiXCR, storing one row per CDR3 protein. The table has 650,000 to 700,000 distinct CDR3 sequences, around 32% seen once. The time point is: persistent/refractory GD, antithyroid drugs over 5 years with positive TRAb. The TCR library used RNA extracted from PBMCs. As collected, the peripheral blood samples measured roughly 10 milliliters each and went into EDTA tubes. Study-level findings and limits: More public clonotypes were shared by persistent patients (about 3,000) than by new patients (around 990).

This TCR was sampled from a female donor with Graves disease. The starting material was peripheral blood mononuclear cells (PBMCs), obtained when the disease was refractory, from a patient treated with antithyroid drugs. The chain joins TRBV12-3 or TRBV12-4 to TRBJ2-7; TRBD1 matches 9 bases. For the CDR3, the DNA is TGTGCCAGCAGTTCCCCCCGTACCGGGACAGGGATCTACGAGCAGTACTTC. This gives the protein CASSSPRTGTGIYEQYF.